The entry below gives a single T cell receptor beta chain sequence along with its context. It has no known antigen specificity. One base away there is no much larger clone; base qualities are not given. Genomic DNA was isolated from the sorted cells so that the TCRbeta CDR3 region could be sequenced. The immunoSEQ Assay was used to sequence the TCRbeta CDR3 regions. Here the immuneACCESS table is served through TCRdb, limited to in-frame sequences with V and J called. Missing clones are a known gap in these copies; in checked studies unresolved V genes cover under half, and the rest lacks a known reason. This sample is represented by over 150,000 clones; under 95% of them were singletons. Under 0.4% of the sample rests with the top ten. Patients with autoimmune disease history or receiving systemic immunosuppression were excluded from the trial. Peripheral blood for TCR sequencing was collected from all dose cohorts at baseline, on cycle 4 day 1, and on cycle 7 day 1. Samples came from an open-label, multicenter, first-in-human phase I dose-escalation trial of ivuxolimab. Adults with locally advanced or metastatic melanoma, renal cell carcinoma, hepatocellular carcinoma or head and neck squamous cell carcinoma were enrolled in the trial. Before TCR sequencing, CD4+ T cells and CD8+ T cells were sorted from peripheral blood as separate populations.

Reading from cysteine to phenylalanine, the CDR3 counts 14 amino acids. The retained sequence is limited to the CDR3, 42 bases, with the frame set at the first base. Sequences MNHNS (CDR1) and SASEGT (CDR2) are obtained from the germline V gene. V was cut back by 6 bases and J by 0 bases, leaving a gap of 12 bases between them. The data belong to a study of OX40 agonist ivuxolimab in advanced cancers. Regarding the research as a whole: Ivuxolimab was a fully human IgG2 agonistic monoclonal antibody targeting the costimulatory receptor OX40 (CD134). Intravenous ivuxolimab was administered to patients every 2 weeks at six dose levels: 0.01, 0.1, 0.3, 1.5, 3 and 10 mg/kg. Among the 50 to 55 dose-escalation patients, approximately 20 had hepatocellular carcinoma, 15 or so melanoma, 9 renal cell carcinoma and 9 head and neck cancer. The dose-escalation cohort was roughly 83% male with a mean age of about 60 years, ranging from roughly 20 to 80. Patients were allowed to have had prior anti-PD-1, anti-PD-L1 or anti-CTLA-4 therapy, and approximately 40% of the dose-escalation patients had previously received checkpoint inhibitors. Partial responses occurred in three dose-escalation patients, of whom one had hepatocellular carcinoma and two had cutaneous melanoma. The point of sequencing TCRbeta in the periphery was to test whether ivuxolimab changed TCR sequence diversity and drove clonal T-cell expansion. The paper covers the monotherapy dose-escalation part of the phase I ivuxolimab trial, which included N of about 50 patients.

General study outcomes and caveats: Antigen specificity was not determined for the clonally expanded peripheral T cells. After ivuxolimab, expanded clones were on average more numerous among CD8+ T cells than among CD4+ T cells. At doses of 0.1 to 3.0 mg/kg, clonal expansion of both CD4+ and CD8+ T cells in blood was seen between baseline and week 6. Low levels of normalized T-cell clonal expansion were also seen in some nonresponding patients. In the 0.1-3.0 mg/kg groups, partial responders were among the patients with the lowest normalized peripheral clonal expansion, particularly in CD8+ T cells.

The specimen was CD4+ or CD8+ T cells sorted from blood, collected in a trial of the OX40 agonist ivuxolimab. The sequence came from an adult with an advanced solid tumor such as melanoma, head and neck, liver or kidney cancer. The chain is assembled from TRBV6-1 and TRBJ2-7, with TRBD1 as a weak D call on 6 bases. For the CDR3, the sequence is CASRRDTISYEQYF. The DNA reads TGTGCCAGCAGACGGGACACCATCTCCTACGAGCAGTACTTC.